These T cell receptor beta chains were read from a single sample in a study of human T cells and chemical hapten exposure. TCRdb reanalysed the RACE reads using MiXCR and keeps one entry per CDR3 protein. The sample includes about 90,000 distinct CDR3 sequences, under 13% seen only once; the top ten take 1% to 1.2%. The material was whole blood, obtained in connection with sensitization to the hapten diphenylcyclopropenone (DPC). The origin of the receptors is a woman younger than 45 with alopecia areata. Some clones in this sample may be carry-over from other donors' samples. Both conserved end residues are part of each CDR3. Fields, in order: D gene, V gene, J gene, clone size, CDR3 protein, CDR3 DNA. D genes are given only for firm matches. Only part of the rows carry a size: once, few, many, or a class if the clone is expanded.

d_call: NA
v_call: TRBV2
j_call: TRBJ2-4
clone_size: many
cdr3_aa: CASGDIQYF
cdr3_nt: TGTGCCAGTGGAGACATTCAGTACTTC

d_call: NA
v_call: TRBV12-3/TRBV12-4
j_call: TRBJ2-7
clone_size: many
cdr3_aa: CASSLAKSYEQYF
cdr3_nt: TGTGCCAGCAGTTTGGCAAAGTCCTACGAGCAGTACTTC

d_call: NA
v_call: TRBV7-2
j_call: TRBJ2-2
clone_size: few
cdr3_aa: CASSETPPRGPGELFF
cdr3_nt: TGTGCCAGCAGCGAGACCCCCCCGAGGGGACCCGGGGAGCTGTTTTTT

d_call: NA
v_call: TRBV20-1
j_call: TRBJ1-5
clone_size: NA
cdr3_aa: CSARAQDSWSNQPQHF
cdr3_nt: TGCAGTGCTAGAGCCCAGGACAGCTGGAGCAATCAGCCCCAGCATTTT

d_call: NA
v_call: TRBV6-5
j_call: TRBJ1-2
clone_size: few
cdr3_aa: CASSFVGPQRNYGYTF
cdr3_nt: TGTGCCAGCAGTTTTGTAGGTCCCCAAAGAAACTATGGCTACACCTTC

d_call: TRBD1
v_call: TRBV5-1
j_call: TRBJ1-1
clone_size: few
cdr3_aa: CASSPGTGGPNTEAFF
cdr3_nt: TGCGCCAGCAGCCCTGGGACAGGGGGCCCTAACACTGAAGCTTTCTTT

d_call: TRBD2
v_call: TRBV2
j_call: TRBJ2-1
clone_size: many
cdr3_aa: CASSERGEAGEQFF
cdr3_nt: TGTGCCAGCAGTGAACGGGGGGAGGCGGGTGAGCAGTTCTTC

d_call: TRBD1
v_call: TRBV18
j_call: TRBJ1-5
clone_size: many
cdr3_aa: CASTGGAVQPQHF
cdr3_nt: TGTGCCAGCACAGGGGGGGCAGTTCAGCCCCAGCATTTT

d_call: NA
v_call: TRBV6-5
j_call: TRBJ1-2
clone_size: many
cdr3_aa: CASAAGGFYGYTF
cdr3_nt: TGTGCCAGCGCAGCGGGAGGTTTCTATGGCTACACCTTC

d_call: NA
v_call: TRBV28
j_call: TRBJ2-1
clone_size: NA
cdr3_aa: CASAPMGGTYNEQFF
cdr3_nt: TGTGCCAGCGCCCCGATGGGCGGAACCTACAATGAGCAGTTCTTC

d_call: NA
v_call: TRBV10-2
j_call: TRBJ2-3
clone_size: many
cdr3_aa: CASRGGTSWSDTQYF
cdr3_nt: TGCGCCAGCAGAGGTGGGACGTCCTGGTCAGATACGCAGTATTTT

d_call: NA
v_call: TRBV11-2
j_call: TRBJ2-4
clone_size: many
cdr3_aa: CASSSLRGPPRGIQYF
cdr3_nt: TGTGCCAGCAGCTCCCTACGGGGACCGCCGAGGGGCATTCAGTACTTC

d_call: NA
v_call: TRBV5-5
j_call: TRBJ2-1
clone_size: NA
cdr3_aa: CASSLDPGMKQFF
cdr3_nt: TGTGCCAGCAGCTTGGATCCGGGAATGAAGCAGTTCTTC

d_call: NA
v_call: TRBV20-1
j_call: TRBJ1-1
clone_size: NA
cdr3_aa: CSARKVSLNTEAFF
cdr3_nt: TGCAGTGCTAGAAAGGTATCCTTGAACACTGAAGCTTTCTTT

d_call: NA
v_call: TRBV5-8
j_call: TRBJ1-1
clone_size: NA
cdr3_aa: CASSKLGLSSEVFF
cdr3_nt: TGTGCCAGCAGCAAACTGGGGCTGAGCTCTGAAGTTTTCTTT

d_call: NA
v_call: TRBV11-2
j_call: TRBJ2-2
clone_size: many
cdr3_aa: CASSLDRGTGELFF
cdr3_nt: TGTGCCAGCAGCTTAGACAGGGGAACCGGGGAGCTGTTTTTT

d_call: NA
v_call: TRBV6-5
j_call: TRBJ2-5
clone_size: few
cdr3_aa: CASRFMELGAQYF
cdr3_nt: TGTGCCAGCAGGTTTATGGAGCTTGGGGCCCAGTACTTC

d_call: NA
v_call: TRBV27
j_call: TRBJ1-3
clone_size: NA
cdr3_aa: CASKPGSGNTIYF
cdr3_nt: TGTGCCAGCAAACCGGGATCTGGAAACACCATATATTTT

d_call: NA
v_call: TRBV27
j_call: TRBJ2-3
clone_size: NA
cdr3_aa: CASSHKADTQYF
cdr3_nt: TGTGCCAGCAGTCATAAGGCAGATACGCAGTATTTT

d_call: NA
v_call: TRBV7-2
j_call: TRBJ1-6
clone_size: NA
cdr3_aa: CASSLEFTANSPLHF
cdr3_nt: TGTGCCAGCAGCTTAGAATTCACGGCGAATTCACCCCTCCACTTT